This T cell receptor beta chain was recorded in a study of cytomegalovirus exposure and HLA in healthy donors. The PCR employed 60 Vbeta primers together with 13 Jbeta primers. Clones were sequenced by immunoSEQ multiplex PCR, and TCRdb holds only the in-frame ones, with some missing. This sample has 250,000 to 350,000 clones, with 65% to 85% found just once. Germline V lookup: CDR1 MDHEN, CDR2 SYDVKM. Trimming took off 2 bases at V and 3 bases at J, with 14 bases between the two ends. This CDR3 region has 15 residues. This clone was observed a few times. The chain employs TRBV28 and TRBJ2-7, with D maybe TRBD2 (6 bases). Sequenced sample: PBMCs. The receptor was derived from a female donor in good health and CMV-seronegative. As DNA, the CDR3 is TGTGCCAGCAGTTTACCGGGGGAGTATAGCTACGAGCAGTACTTC. It is translated as CASSLPGEYSYEQYF.